This T cell receptor beta chain stems from a study of blood T cell repertoires in COVID-19. Whole-study context: Acute and convalescent COVID-19 specimens originated in the United States, Italy and Spain. In each case, the material was cDNA or gDNA derived from T cells, B-cell-depleted T cells, or PBMCs.

Original data processing: The assay estimated nucleated cells by amplifying reference gene primers. Profiled with immunoSEQ multiplex PCR; TCRdb holds only in-frame clones, not every one. That table gives V, J and clone size, and the DNA gave D and trimming. The profile shows about 89,000 clones, about 83% of them singletons. Germline V gene data show CDR1 as SGHNT and CDR2 as YYREEE (reference sequence). Trimming removed 4 bases at V and 0 bases at J, with 10 bases between. CDR3 length: 14 amino acids. This TCR was sampled from a man aged 65 to 85 with COVID-19, enrolled during active disease. The sequenced sample was peripheral blood. The V gene is TRBV5-4, the J gene TRBJ1-2; a possible D gene is TRBD1 (5 bases). The DNA of the CDR3 is TGTGCCAGCAGCCCCGACAGATCTAACTATGGCTACACCTTC. Protein product: CASSPDRSNYGYTF.